This is a list of T cell receptor beta chains from one sample in a study of blood T cell repertoires in COVID-19. Data came from immunoSEQ multiplex PCR; TCRdb stores just in-frame clones and leaves some out. The table includes fewer than 300,000 clones, roughly 88% detected once. Specimen: peripheral blood. All receptors come from a man aged 18-30 years with active or convalescent COVID-19. The CDR3 runs from the conserved cysteine through the conserved F or W. The order of the fields is clone size, J gene, V gene, D gene, CDR3 DNA, CDR3 protein. The D gene is left open where the match is weak. Expanded clones are given a class, and other clones once, few, many or no size at all.

clone_size: -
j_call: TRBJ1-1
v_call: TRBV11-1
d_call: TRBD1
cdr3_nt: TGTGCCAGCAGCCGGGACAGGGTAGGGACTGAAGCTTTCTTT
cdr3_aa: CASSRDRVGTEAFF

clone_size: -
j_call: TRBJ1-6
v_call: TRBV3-1/TRBV3-2
d_call: TRBD1
cdr3_nt: TGTGCCAGCAGTCATGGGACAGGGGTGGGCTCCTATAATTCACCCCTCCACTTT
cdr3_aa: CASSHGTGVGSYNSPLHF

clone_size: -
j_call: TRBJ2-2
v_call: TRBV12-3/TRBV12-4
d_call: TRBD1
cdr3_nt: TGTGCCAGCGGACAGGGTACCACCGGGGAGCTGTTTTTT
cdr3_aa: CASGQGTTGELFF

clone_size: -
j_call: TRBJ2-5
v_call: TRBV11-2
d_call: TRBD2
cdr3_nt: TGTGCCAGCAGCCCAGCGGGGAATGAAGAGACCCAGTACTTC
cdr3_aa: CASSPAGNEETQYF

clone_size: -
j_call: TRBJ1-2
v_call: TRBV4-1
d_call: TRBD1
cdr3_nt: TGCGCCAGCAGCCCAGACAGGGGCTATGGCTACACCTTC
cdr3_aa: CASSPDRGYGYTF

clone_size: -
j_call: TRBJ1-3
v_call: TRBV4-1
d_call: -
cdr3_nt: TGCGCCAGCAGCCAAGAAGGGGGCTCTGGAAACACCATATATTTT
cdr3_aa: CASSQEGGSGNTIYF

clone_size: -
j_call: TRBJ2-7
v_call: TRBV4-1
d_call: TRBD1
cdr3_nt: TGCGCCAGCAGCCGGAGGACAGGGAATAACGAGCAGTACTTC
cdr3_aa: CASSRRTGNNEQYF

clone_size: -
j_call: TRBJ2-7
v_call: TRBV5-6
d_call: -
cdr3_nt: TGTGCCAGCAGCTTACCGTCCGGTAACGAGCAGTACTTC
cdr3_aa: CASSLPSGNEQYF

clone_size: -
j_call: TRBJ2-7
v_call: TRBV27
d_call: -
cdr3_nt: TGTGCCAGCAGTGTGGGGCGGGGAATACGCTACGAGCAGTACTTC
cdr3_aa: CASSVGRGIRYEQYF

clone_size: -
j_call: TRBJ2-5
v_call: TRBV5-1
d_call: -
cdr3_nt: TGCGCCAGCAGCCAGCGGGTCCAAGAGACCCAGTACTTC
cdr3_aa: CASSQRVQETQYF

clone_size: -
j_call: TRBJ1-3
v_call: TRBV6-2/TRBV6-3
d_call: -
cdr3_nt: TGTGCCAGCAGCCGGAGCTCTGGAAACACCATATATTTT
cdr3_aa: CASSRSSGNTIYF

clone_size: -
j_call: TRBJ2-7
v_call: TRBV5-1
d_call: TRBD1
cdr3_nt: TGCGCCAGCAGCCAGACTCGACAGGGGAGTCACGAGCAGTACTTC
cdr3_aa: CASSQTRQGSHEQYF

clone_size: -
j_call: TRBJ2-7
v_call: TRBV7-6
d_call: TRBD1
cdr3_nt: TGTGCCAGCAGCTCCGGACAGGGGCCCTCCTACGAGCAGTACTTC
cdr3_aa: CASSSGQGPSYEQYF

clone_size: -
j_call: TRBJ1-2
v_call: TRBV5-1
d_call: TRBD1
cdr3_nt: TGCGCCAGCAGCACCGGGACAGGGGAAGAGGGGAACTATGGCTACACCTTC
cdr3_aa: CASSTGTGEEGNYGYTF

clone_size: -
j_call: TRBJ2-1
v_call: TRBV19
d_call: -
cdr3_nt: TGTGCCAGTAGTTCGTCGTCTGGCTCTGAGCAGTTCTTC
cdr3_aa: CASSSSSGSEQFF

clone_size: -
j_call: TRBJ2-1
v_call: TRBV6-2/TRBV6-3
d_call: -
cdr3_nt: TGTGCCAGCAGTTACGACGAGGGCGGTAATGAGCAGTTCTTC
cdr3_aa: CASSYDEGGNEQFF

clone_size: -
j_call: TRBJ1-2
v_call: TRBV6-5
d_call: TRBD1
cdr3_nt: TGTGCCAGCAGTATTTCCGGACAGGGATTAGGTGGCTACACCTTC
cdr3_aa: CASSISGQGLGGYTF

clone_size: -
j_call: TRBJ2-3
v_call: TRBV7-9
d_call: -
cdr3_nt: TGTGCCATACGACAGTCTAGCACAGATACGCAGTATTTT
cdr3_aa: CAIRQSSTDTQYF

clone_size: -
j_call: TRBJ2-2
v_call: TRBV27
d_call: -
cdr3_nt: TGTGCCAGCAGTTTTTCGGCGGGCGGGGAGCTGTTTTTT
cdr3_aa: CASSFSAGGELFF

clone_size: -
j_call: TRBJ2-5
v_call: TRBV6-5
d_call: TRBD2
cdr3_nt: TGTGCAGCAAGGGGACTAGCGATAGAGACCCAGTACTTC
cdr3_aa: CAARGLAIETQYF

clone_size: -
j_call: TRBJ1-6
v_call: TRBV27
d_call: -
cdr3_nt: TGTGCCAGCAGTTTTTACCCTGGGGCTTATAATTCACCCCTCCACTTT
cdr3_aa: CASSFYPGAYNSPLHF

clone_size: few
j_call: TRBJ1-1
v_call: TRBV5-1
d_call: -
cdr3_nt: TGCGCCAGCGACCAGGGCGCTGAAGCTTTCTTT
cdr3_aa: CASDQGAEAFF

clone_size: -
j_call: TRBJ2-2
v_call: TRBV28
d_call: -
cdr3_nt: TGTGCCAGCAGTTTCGGCGGCGGGGAGCTGTTTTTT
cdr3_aa: CASSFGGGELFF

clone_size: -
j_call: TRBJ2-1
v_call: TRBV28
d_call: -
cdr3_nt: TGTGCCAGCAGTTCTCGGGGGAGGAGAAAAGCCTACAATGAGCAGTTCTTC
cdr3_aa: CASSSRGRRKAYNEQFF

clone_size: few
j_call: TRBJ2-3
v_call: TRBV12-5
d_call: TRBD2
cdr3_nt: TGTGCTAGTGGTTCCGGGACTACGGAAACAGATACGCAGTATTTT
cdr3_aa: CASGSGTTETDTQYF

clone_size: -
j_call: TRBJ2-7
v_call: TRBV6-6
d_call: -
cdr3_nt: TGTGCCAGCCTTCTGATCGGGACTGGGGCCTACGAGCAGTACTTC
cdr3_aa: CASLLIGTGAYEQYF

clone_size: few
j_call: TRBJ1-3
v_call: TRBV9
d_call: -
cdr3_nt: TGTGCCAGCAGCTCCGCGGGGGATGGAAACACCATATATTTT
cdr3_aa: CASSSAGDGNTIYF

clone_size: -
j_call: TRBJ1-2
v_call: TRBV9
d_call: -
cdr3_nt: TGTGCCAGCAGTCCTGAGACAGGTCTTTGGGATGGCTACACCTTC
cdr3_aa: CASSPETGLWDGYTF

clone_size: -
j_call: TRBJ2-7
v_call: TRBV4-1
d_call: -
cdr3_nt: TGCGCCAGCAGCCAATACGGCACAGGTTTATCTGATGAGCAGTACTTC
cdr3_aa: CASSQYGTGLSDEQYF

clone_size: -
j_call: TRBJ1-1
v_call: TRBV6-2/TRBV6-3
d_call: TRBD1
cdr3_nt: TGTGCCAGCAGCCTCGGGACAGAATCAAGAGCTTTCTTT
cdr3_aa: CASSLGTESRAFF

clone_size: -
j_call: TRBJ2-1
v_call: TRBV3-1/TRBV3-2
d_call: TRBD2
cdr3_nt: TGTGCCAGCAGCCAAGTTCTTAGCGGGGCGTACAGGGAGCAGTTCTTC
cdr3_aa: CASSQVLSGAYREQFF

clone_size: -
j_call: TRBJ2-7
v_call: TRBV6-5
d_call: -
cdr3_nt: TGTGCCAGCAGTTCCTCTCAGGTGGCGTACTTC
cdr3_aa: CASSSSQVAYF

clone_size: -
j_call: TRBJ1-4
v_call: TRBV5-6
d_call: -
cdr3_nt: TGTGCCAGCAGCTTGTGGGTCGGGATTAATGAAAAACTGTTTTTT
cdr3_aa: CASSLWVGINEKLFF

clone_size: few
j_call: TRBJ1-2
v_call: TRBV19
d_call: TRBD1
cdr3_nt: TGTGCCAGTAGTCCCAGGGGGCTTATTTCTAACTATGGCTACACCTTC
cdr3_aa: CASSPRGLISNYGYTF

clone_size: -
j_call: TRBJ1-1
v_call: TRBV5-1
d_call: -
cdr3_nt: TGCGCCAGCAGCTTGGGACAATGGAACACTGAAGCTTTCTTT
cdr3_aa: CASSLGQWNTEAFF

clone_size: -
j_call: TRBJ2-7
v_call: TRBV5-1
d_call: TRBD1
cdr3_nt: TGCGCCAGCAGCTGGGGGACAGGGGGCGGGTACGAGCAGTACTTC
cdr3_aa: CASSWGTGGGYEQYF

clone_size: many
j_call: TRBJ1-2
v_call: TRBV2
d_call: -
cdr3_nt: TGTGCCAGCAGTTGGATGGTTTCGCAGGGTGTCTACACCTTC
cdr3_aa: CASSWMVSQGVYTF

clone_size: -
j_call: TRBJ1-2
v_call: TRBV18
d_call: -
cdr3_nt: TGTGCCAGCTCACCTCCGGGAGGAGATTTCGGCTACACCTTC
cdr3_aa: CASSPPGGDFGYTF

clone_size: -
j_call: TRBJ2-7
v_call: TRBV13
d_call: -
cdr3_nt: TGTGCCAGCAGCTTAGGTAGGGGCGAGCAGTACTTC
cdr3_aa: CASSLGRGEQYF

clone_size: once
j_call: TRBJ2-3
v_call: TRBV4-1
d_call: -
cdr3_nt: TGCGCCAGCAGCCTGAGCGGGCACACAGATACGCAGTATTTT
cdr3_aa: CASSLSGHTDTQYF

clone_size: once
j_call: TRBJ2-7
v_call: TRBV6-5
d_call: TRBD1
cdr3_nt: TGTGCCAGCAGTTACTCACCAGGACAGGAACAATACGAGCAGTACTTC
cdr3_aa: CASSYSPGQEQYEQYF

clone_size: -
j_call: TRBJ2-1
v_call: TRBV9
d_call: TRBD2
cdr3_nt: TGTGCCAGCAGCGTAGGTGGTAGCGGGACCTACAATGAGCAGTTCTTC
cdr3_aa: CASSVGGSGTYNEQFF

clone_size: -
j_call: TRBJ2-3
v_call: TRBV6-2/TRBV6-3
d_call: TRBD2
cdr3_nt: TGTGCCAGCAGCGATACTACTAGCGGGGGTGCGGGAACGCAGTATTTT
cdr3_aa: CASSDTTSGGAGTQYF

clone_size: few
j_call: TRBJ2-7
v_call: TRBV2
d_call: -
cdr3_nt: TGTGCCGGCGTTGACAGCACCACCTACGAGCAGTACTTC
cdr3_aa: CAGVDSTTYEQYF

clone_size: few
j_call: TRBJ1-2
v_call: TRBV14
d_call: -
cdr3_nt: TGTGCCAGCGGCAAAGGGACAATCGGCTACACCTTC
cdr3_aa: CASGKGTIGYTF

clone_size: once
j_call: TRBJ2-7
v_call: TRBV6-6
d_call: -
cdr3_nt: TGTGCCAGCAGCTATGAGGAGGGTGAGCAGTACTTC
cdr3_aa: CASSYEEGEQYF

clone_size: -
j_call: TRBJ2-3
v_call: TRBV5-1
d_call: -
cdr3_nt: TGCGCCAGCAGGACTGAGACTAGGGGCCCGCCAGATACGCAGTATTTT
cdr3_aa: CASRTETRGPPDTQYF

clone_size: few
j_call: TRBJ2-3
v_call: TRBV25-1
d_call: -
cdr3_nt: TGTGCCAGCAGTGAGCGGACATGGGATACGCAGTATTTT
cdr3_aa: CASSERTWDTQYF

clone_size: -
j_call: TRBJ2-7
v_call: TRBV19
d_call: -
cdr3_nt: TGTGCCAGTAGTATAAGTGTGCAGTACGAGCAGTACTTC
cdr3_aa: CASSISVQYEQYF

clone_size: -
j_call: TRBJ1-2
v_call: TRBV19
d_call: -
cdr3_nt: TGTGCCAGTAATCCGGGGTCCCTAGTGTATGGCTACACCTTC
cdr3_aa: CASNPGSLVYGYTF

clone_size: -
j_call: TRBJ2-3
v_call: TRBV3-1/TRBV3-2
d_call: TRBD2
cdr3_nt: TGTGCCAGCAGCCGCGGGGGTACATACACAGATACGCAGTATTTT
cdr3_aa: CASSRGGTYTDTQYF

clone_size: -
j_call: TRBJ2-5
v_call: TRBV11-2
d_call: -
cdr3_nt: TGTGCCAGCAGCTTAGCGGGCGGGCAGTGGACCCAGTACTTC
cdr3_aa: CASSLAGGQWTQYF

clone_size: -
j_call: TRBJ2-2
v_call: TRBV6-5
d_call: TRBD1
cdr3_nt: TGTGCCAGCAGTTACCCTGGACAGGGCGGCACCGGGGAGCTGTTTTTT
cdr3_aa: CASSYPGQGGTGELFF

clone_size: -
j_call: TRBJ1-1
v_call: TRBV9
d_call: -
cdr3_nt: TGTGCCAGCAGCGTAGCCCCGGGAGGGGCTAACACTGAAGCTTTCTTT
cdr3_aa: CASSVAPGGANTEAFF

clone_size: -
j_call: TRBJ2-7
v_call: TRBV19
d_call: -
cdr3_nt: TGTGCCAGTAGTATGTTACCAGGGTACGAGCAGTACTTC
cdr3_aa: CASSMLPGYEQYF

clone_size: few
j_call: TRBJ2-3
v_call: TRBV19
d_call: TRBD2
cdr3_nt: TGTGCCAGTACCCCCTTAGCGGGAGGAAGGACAGATACGCAGTATTTT
cdr3_aa: CASTPLAGGRTDTQYF

clone_size: -
j_call: TRBJ1-2
v_call: TRBV5-6
d_call: -
cdr3_nt: TGTGCCAGCAGTACGGGTCCCCAGGGGCGCTTTTATGGCTACACCTTC
cdr3_aa: CASSTGPQGRFYGYTF

clone_size: -
j_call: TRBJ1-1
v_call: TRBV7-9
d_call: TRBD1
cdr3_nt: TGTGCCAGCAGCTCGACAGGGGGCGCGACTGAAGCTTTCTTT
cdr3_aa: CASSSTGGATEAFF

clone_size: -
j_call: TRBJ1-1
v_call: TRBV7-9
d_call: TRBD1
cdr3_nt: TGTGCCAGCAGCTTATCCCTTTTAAGAGACAGGGAAGGTAACACTGAAGCTTTCTTT
cdr3_aa: CASSLSLLRDREGNTEAFF

clone_size: -
j_call: TRBJ2-6
v_call: TRBV6-1
d_call: -
cdr3_nt: TGTGCCAGCAGTGACGAGGGGGCTGGGGCCAACGTCCTGACTTTC
cdr3_aa: CASSDEGAGANVLTF